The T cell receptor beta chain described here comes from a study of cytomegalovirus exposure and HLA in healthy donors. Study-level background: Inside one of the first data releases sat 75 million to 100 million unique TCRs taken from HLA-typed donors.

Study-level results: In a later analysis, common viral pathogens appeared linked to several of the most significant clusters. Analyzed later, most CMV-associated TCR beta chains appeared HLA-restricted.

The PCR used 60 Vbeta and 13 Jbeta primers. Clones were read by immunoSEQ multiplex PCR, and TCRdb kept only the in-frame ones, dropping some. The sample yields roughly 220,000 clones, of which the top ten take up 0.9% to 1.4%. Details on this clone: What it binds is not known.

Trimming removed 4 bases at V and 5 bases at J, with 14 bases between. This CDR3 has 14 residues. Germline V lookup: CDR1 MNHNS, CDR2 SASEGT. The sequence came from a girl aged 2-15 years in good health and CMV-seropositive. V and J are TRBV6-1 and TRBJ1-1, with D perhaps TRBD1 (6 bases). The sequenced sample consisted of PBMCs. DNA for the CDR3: TGTGCCAGCAGTGCTGACAGGTTGGGTACTGAAGCTTTCTTT. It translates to CASSADRLGTEAFF.